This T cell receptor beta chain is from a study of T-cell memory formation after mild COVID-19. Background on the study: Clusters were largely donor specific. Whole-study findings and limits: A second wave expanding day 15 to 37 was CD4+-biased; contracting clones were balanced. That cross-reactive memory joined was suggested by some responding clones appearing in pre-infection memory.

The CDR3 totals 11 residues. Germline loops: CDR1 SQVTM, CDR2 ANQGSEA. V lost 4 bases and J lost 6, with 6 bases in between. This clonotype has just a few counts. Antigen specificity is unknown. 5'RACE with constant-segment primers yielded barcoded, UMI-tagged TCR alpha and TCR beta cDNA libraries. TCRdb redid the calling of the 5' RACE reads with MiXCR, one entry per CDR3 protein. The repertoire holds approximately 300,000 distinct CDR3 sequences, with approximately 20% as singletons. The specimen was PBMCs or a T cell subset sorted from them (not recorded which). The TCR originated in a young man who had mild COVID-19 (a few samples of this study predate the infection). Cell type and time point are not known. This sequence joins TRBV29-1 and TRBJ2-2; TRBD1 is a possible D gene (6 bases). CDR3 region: CSVGGPGELFF. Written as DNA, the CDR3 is TGCAGCGTTGGGGGGCCCGGGGAGCTGTTTTTT.